The 26 T cell receptor beta chains below come from one sample, sequenced in a study of T cells after yellow fever vaccination. Via MiXCR, TCRdb re-called the 5' RACE reads, giving one row per CDR3 protein. The data contain 360,000 or so distinct CDR3 sequences, around 10% of them singletons. Sequences were derived from PBMCs, sampled on the day of the first yellow fever vaccination. The receptor source for this set is a young man who received the YFV17D yellow fever vaccine.

The J gene is TRBJ2-7, the V gene TRBV2, with TRBD2 matching 8 bases. V lost 7 bases, J lost 7 bases, and 12 bases stayed unmatched. Germline V gene lookup returns CDR1 SNHLY and CDR2 FYNNEI. This CDR3 has 14 amino acids. CDR3 loop: CASTLSGVSQEQYV. Here the CDR3 DNA reads TGTGCCAGCACCCTTAGCGGGGTATCGCAAGAGCAGTACGTC.

The V gene is TRBV18, the J gene TRBJ1-4, with TRBD1 matching 8 bases. From germline, CDR1 is KGHSH and CDR2 LQKENI. CDR3 length equals 15 residues. The J segment lost 4 bases and the V segment lost 3 bases, leaving 4 bases of the junction unmatched. The CDR3 bases are TGTGCCAGCTCACCTCTGACAGGGGTTAATGAAAAACTGTTTTTT. Residues: CASSPLTGVNEKLFF.

The J gene is TRBJ2-7, the V gene TRBV12-3 or TRBV12-4; the D is unclear. The V and J ends lost 8 bases and 7 bases respectively, with 24 bases between them. The CDR3 has 15 amino acids. CDR3 sequence reads: CASGLPPIFMGEQYF. CDR3 sequence (DNA): TGTGCCAGCGGATTACCCCCGATCTTTATGGGAGAGCAGTACTTC.

A few counts support this clonotype. The chain joins TRBV5-1 to TRBJ2-5; TRBD2 matches 14 bases. Per germline, CDR1 SGHRS and CDR2 YFSETQ. This CDR3 contains 16 residues. The J segment lost 4 bases and the V segment lost 3 bases, leaving 5 bases of the junction unmatched. The CDR3 spells CASSSGLAGDGETQYF. CDR3 sequence (DNA): TGCGCCAGCAGCTCGGGACTAGCGGGGGATGGAGAGACCCAGTACTTC.

V usage is TRBV7-3 and J usage is TRBJ2-3; 12 positions match TRBD2. This CDR3 is built from 17 residues. V was pared by 3 bases and J by 1 base, with 5 bases of the junction left unmatched. Germline V gene data show CDR1 as SGHTA and CDR2 as FQGTGA. DNA for the CDR3: TGTGCCAGCAGCTTGGGTCCTAGCGGGGGGGGCACAGATACGCAGTATTTT. Translated, it gives CASSLGPSGGGTDTQYF.

This clonotype was recorded a few times. The chain links TRBV12-3 or TRBV12-4 to TRBJ1-5; the D gene is possibly TRBD1 (6 bases). The V end was cut by 4 bases, the J end by 0 bases, with 7 bases between. This CDR3 spans 14 amino acids. The CDR3 here is CASSWGASNQPQHF. CDR3 bases: TGTGCCAGCAGTTGGGGGGCTAGCAATCAGCCCCAGCATTTT.

The genes are TRBV5-1 and TRBJ2-3; the match to TRBD1 covers 9 bases. From germline, CDR1 is SGHRS and CDR2 YFSETQ. The CDR3 runs to 17 residues. V lost 0 bases and J lost 5; bases outside the gene matches: 10. CDR3 nucleotide sequence: TGCGCCAGCAGCTTGGCTCCCCGGGACAGGGTGGGAGATACGCAGTATTTT. Translated: CASSLAPRDRVGDTQYF.

Ten or more counts support this clonotype. This chain links TRBV11-2 with TRBJ2-7, with a tentative D call TRBD1 (5 bases). This CDR3 is built from 15 residues. Germline CDR1 and CDR2: SGHAT and FQNNGV. V lost 5 bases, J lost 5 bases, and 19 bases lay in between. For the CDR3, the DNA is TGTGCCAGCAGCAACTTGGGGCAGGGCGGACACGAGCAGTACTTC. The encoded protein is CASSNLGQGGHEQYF. The full variable domain, rest sourced from reference TRBV11-2 and TRBJ2-7, is EAGVAQSPRYKIIEKRQSVAFWCNPISGHATLYWYQQILGQGPKLLIQFQNNGVVDDSQLPKDRFSAERLKGVDSTLKIQPAKLEDSAVYLCASSNLGQGGHEQYFGPGTRLTVT.

This clonotype was observed a few times. The V and J genes are TRBV5-1 and TRBJ1-1; D is possibly TRBD1 (5 bases). CDR3 length equals 16 residues. V lost 3 bases and J 5 bases, leaving 20 bases between the germline ends. From germline, CDR1 is SGHRS and CDR2 YFSETQ. In DNA, the CDR3 is TGCGCCAGCAGCTCTCTTCCTTTAGGGGCGGAGACTGAAGCTTTCTTT. Its translation is CASSSLPLGAETEAFF.

The chain couples TRBV7-2 to TRBJ2-5; tentatively, D is TRBD1 or TRBD2 (5 bases each). Trimming left V 4 bases short and J 9 bases short, with 9 bases between. The germline V gene has CDR1 SGHTA and CDR2 FQGNSA. The length of the CDR3 is 11 residues. The CDR3 coding sequence is TGTGCCAGCAGCTCGTTGGGGGCCCAGTACTTC. Encoded protein: CASSSLGAQYF.

The chain joins TRBV7-2 to TRBJ2-5; 10 positions agree with TRBD1. V lost 4 bases, J lost 5 bases, and 7 bases stayed unmatched. Germline V CDR1 and CDR2: SGHTA, FQGNSA. CDR3 length equals 15 residues. The CDR3 DNA follows: TGTGCCAGCAGCTCGAATGGGGGACAGGGGGAGACCCAGTACTTC. Amino acid sequence: CASSSNGGQGETQYF.

This sequence joins TRBV7-9 and TRBJ2-2; TRBD1 is a possible D gene (5 bases). The length of the CDR3 is 17 residues. Trimming stripped 5 bases from V and 2 bases from J, with 18 bases between. The germline gives CDR1 SEHNR, CDR2 FQNEAQ (reference sequence). The CDR3 protein is CASSAKKRDSNTGELFF. CDR3 DNA sequence: TGTGCCAGCAGCGCGAAAAAGAGAGACAGCAACACCGGGGAGCTGTTTTTT.

There are a few counts of this clonotype. The V and J genes are TRBV2 and TRBJ2-7; the D gene is possibly TRBD1 (5 bases). CDR1 and CDR2 (germline): SNHLY, FYNNEI. The CDR3 has 13 amino acids. V shed 5 bases and J shed 0 bases, with 8 bases lying between them. CDR3 amino acids: CASSWGLSYEQYF. For the CDR3, the DNA is TGTGCCAGCAGTTGGGGCCTCTCCTACGAGCAGTACTTC.

The chain recombines TRBV5-1 with TRBJ2-5; TRBD1 matches at 7 bases. The length of the CDR3 is 12 residues. The junction had 5 bases not matched to a gene; V was cut back by 9 bases and J by 3 bases. Germline values: CDR1 SGHRS, CDR2 YFSETQ. CDR3 sequence: CATRDREETQYF. DNA of the CDR3: TGCGCCACCCGGGACAGAGAAGAGACCCAGTACTTC.

The chain links TRBV7-2 to TRBJ2-3; D ambiguous. Germline V gene lookup returns CDR1 SGHTA and CDR2 FQGNSA. CDR3 length: 11 residues. Trimming removed 5 bases from V and 8 bases from J, with 8 bases in between. The CDR3 DNA follows: TGTGCCAGCAGCCTGCCGGGTACGCAGTATTTT. Protein sequence: CASSLPGTQYF.

The rearrangement joins TRBV11-2 to TRBJ2-1; TRBD2 aligns across 11 bases. Germline CDR1 and CDR2: SGHAT and FQNNGV. Trimming took 5 bases from V and 6 from J; bases not matched to a gene: 12. The CDR3 has 17 residues. The CDR3 loop is CASSHRRLAGQGNEQFF. CDR3 DNA: TGTGCCAGCAGCCACCGCAGACTAGCGGGGCAGGGCAATGAGCAGTTCTTC.

The chain combines TRBV10-3 with TRBJ2-2, with 9 bases matching TRBD2. CDR1 ENHRY and CDR2 SYGVKD come from the germline V gene. The CDR3 has 17 amino acids. V dropped 4 bases and J dropped 2; count of bases not matched to a gene: 8. CDR3 sequence: CAISGAAGGLNTGELFF. Here the CDR3 DNA reads TGTGCCATCAGTGGGGCAGCGGGGGGCCTTAACACCGGGGAGCTGTTTTTT.

J is TRBJ1-1 and V is TRBV9; 11 positions match TRBD1. J was trimmed by 7 bases and V by 3 bases; bases with no gene match: 5. Germline loops: CDR1 SGDLS, CDR2 YYNGEE. CDR3 length: 14 amino acids. This chain's CDR3 is CASSAQGTGGEAFF. CDR3 DNA: TGTGCCAGCAGCGCCCAGGGGACAGGGGGTGAAGCTTTCTTT.

The gene calls are TRBV19 and TRBJ2-1; D gene ambiguous. This CDR3 contains 12 residues. The germline CDR1 and CDR2 sequences are LNHDA and SQIVND (reference sequence). Deletions cut 10 bases from V and 7 bases from J, with 14 bases between. CDR3 region: CATSKLVNEQFF. The CDR3 nucleotides are TGTGCCACCTCTAAGTTAGTGAATGAGCAGTTCTTC.

This clonotype came up a few times. The rearrangement uses TRBV6-6 and TRBJ1-5; TRBD1 aligns across 9 bases. After removal of 6 bases from V and 5 bases from J, the junction contained 2 bases not matched to a gene. Germline V gene data show CDR1 as MNHNY and CDR2 as SVGAGI (reference sequence). CDR3 size: 13 residues. The CDR3 DNA is TGTGCCAGCAGCAGACAGGGGGATCAGCCCCAGCATTTT. Translated, it gives CASSRQGDQPQHF.

This clonotype was seen a handful of times. CDR3 nucleotide sequence: TGTGCCAGCAGTCGACAGGAGATCTCCTACGAGCAGTACTTC. Translated: CASSRQEISYEQYF. The rearrangement links TRBV6-2 or TRBV6-3 to TRBJ2-7; TRBD1 is a possible D gene (6 bases). Trimming stripped 5 bases from V and 0 bases from J, with 11 bases between. The CDR3 consists of 14 residues. Looked up from germline, CDR1 is MNHEY and CDR2 is SVGEGT.

This clonotype was found a few times. J is TRBJ1-5 and V is TRBV28; the D is unclear. V was pared by 8 bases and J by 8 bases, with 4 bases between. Per the germline V gene, CDR1 is MDHEN and CDR2 is SYDVKM. CDR3 length: 9 amino acids. This CDR3 reads CASGEPQHF. The CDR3 DNA reads as TGTGCCAGCGGGGAGCCCCAGCATTTT.

The CDR3 spells CASSPALAQGAGEQYF. The CDR3 DNA is TGTGCCAGCTCACCGGCGTTGGCACAGGGGGCTGGGGAGCAGTACTTC. The rearrangement links TRBV18 to TRBJ2-7; 9 positions match TRBD1. Germline V lookup: CDR1 KGHSH, CDR2 LQKENI. The V segment lost 3 bases and the J segment 7 bases; nucleotides outside the gene matches: 13. The CDR3 length is 16 residues.

V gene TRBV12-3 or TRBV12-4 combines with J gene TRBJ2-1, with 7 bases fitting TRBD1. The trim removed 6 bases at V and 4 bases at J, leaving 9 bases unmatched. The CDR3 sequence is 15 residues long. CDR3 sequence (DNA): TGTGCCAGCAGCGTGTCGCGACAGGGTTACAATGAGCAGTTCTTC. Protein sequence: CASSVSRQGYNEQFF.

The sample holds a few counts of this clonotype. The rearrangement joins TRBV9 to TRBJ2-5; D gene uncertain. The CDR3 covers 15 residues. Trimming shortened V by 3 bases and J by 4 bases, and 16 bases separated the two germline ends. Germline assignment: CDR1 SGDLS and CDR2 YYNGEE. CDR3 DNA: TGTGCCAGCAGCGCCCGCGGTTGGGTGGGAGAGACCCAGTACTTC. It translates to CASSARGWVGETQYF.

This chain links TRBV5-5 with TRBJ1-2; D gene uncertain. The CDR3 is made up of 14 amino acids. The germline CDR1 and CDR2 sequences are SGHKS and YYEKEE (reference sequence). The ends were cut back, 4 bases at V and 4 bases at J, with 14 bases in the middle. CDR3 loop: CASSLAWTRYGYTF. The CDR3 DNA reads TGTGCCAGCAGCCTGGCCTGGACCCGCTATGGCTACACCTTC.